The 21 T cell receptor beta chains presented below share a single source sample, sequenced in a study of cytomegalovirus exposure and HLA in healthy donors. Amplification used 60 Vbeta primers and 13 Jbeta primers. Repertoires were generated with immunoSEQ multiplex PCR, while TCRdb's copy carries only in-frame clones and drops some. This sample's table has 130,000 to 150,000 clones. Specimen: PBMCs. The receptors shown here come from a man in his forties or fifties in good health and CMV-seronegative.

The rearrangement links TRBV9 to TRBJ2-3; D possibly corresponds to TRBD1 (5 bases). CDR1 is SGDLS, CDR2 YYNGEE, per germline. V was shortened by 3 bases and J by 2 bases, with 10 bases between the two germline ends. The CDR3 totals 14 residues. The CDR3 DNA is TGTGCCAGCAGCGAGGGGATCCTCACAGATACGCAGTATTTT. It yields the protein CASSEGILTDTQYF.

The rearrangement joins TRBV4-1 to TRBJ2-2; perhaps TRBD2 as D (6 bases). The germline gives CDR1 MGHRA, CDR2 YSYEKL. The CDR3 contains 15 residues. Trimming stripped 0 bases from V and 3 bases from J, with 8 bases between. This CDR3 reads CASSQDWGDTGELFF. The CDR3, as DNA: TGCGCCAGCAGCCAAGATTGGGGGGACACCGGGGAGCTGTTTTTT.

The chain is built from TRBV20-1 and TRBJ1-2; D possibly corresponds to TRBD1 (5 bases). Germline CDR1 and CDR2: DFQATT and SNEGSKA (reference sequence). The V gene lost 6 bases and the J gene lost 10 bases, with 15 bases spanning the gap. This CDR3 contains 11 residues. The CDR3 here is CSARGGLVYTF. Here the CDR3 DNA reads TGCAGTGCGAGGGGCGGACTAGTCTACACCTTC.

The genes are TRBV7-2 and TRBJ2-6; 12 bases line up with TRBD2. The CDR3 spans 19 residues. Unmatched junction bases numbered 8, after V lost 5 bases and J lost 0 bases. The germline V gene has CDR1 SGHTA and CDR2 FQGNSA. CDR3 protein: CASSIGLAGLYSGANVLTF. The DNA of the CDR3 is TGTGCCAGCAGCATTGGACTAGCGGGGCTCTACTCTGGGGCCAACGTCCTGACTTTC.

The genes are TRBV7-6 and TRBJ1-1; D is perhaps TRBD1 (5 bases). Germline CDR1 and CDR2: SGHVS and FNYEAQ. This CDR3 is built from 13 residues. V was trimmed by 4 bases and J by 1 base, leaving 7 bases between them. CDR3: CASSSDRNTEAFF. The CDR3 nucleotides are TGTGCCAGCAGCTCCGACAGGAACACTGAAGCTTTCTTT.

This chain uses TRBV10-3 with TRBJ2-3, with 8 bases matching TRBD2. CDR3 size: 15 residues. Trimming removed 10 bases from V and 1 base from J; junction bases left unmatched: 10. CDR1 is ENHRY, CDR2 SYGVKD, per germline. CDR3: CATLRSGGGTDTQYF. The CDR3 DNA reads TGTGCCACCCTCCGAAGCGGGGGTGGCACAGATACGCAGTATTTT.

The chain recombines TRBV7-3 with TRBJ1-6, with 8 nucleotides matching TRBD1. V lost 6 bases and J lost 7; bases outside the gene matches: 8. Germline V CDR1 and CDR2: SGHTA, FQGTGA. This CDR3 contains 15 residues. The CDR3 loop reads CASRLDREANSPLHF. The DNA for the CDR3 is TGTGCCAGCAGATTGGACAGGGAAGCCAATTCACCCCTCCACTTT.

The rearrangement links TRBV10-3 to TRBJ2-2; weak D call: TRBD1 (6 bases). The J call is in doubt because the DNA end fits TRBJ1-3 better. This CDR3 is 18 amino acids long. Germline values: CDR1 ENHRY, CDR2 SYGVKD. The CDR3 region has the DNA TGTGCCATCAGTGGGGGAACCCACAAGGGGGTTACTGGAAACACCATATATTTT. It yields the protein CAISGGTHKGVTGNTIYF.

V gene TRBV10-3 combines with J gene TRBJ2-3, with D perhaps matching TRBD1 (5 bases). The CDR3 is 15 amino acids. In germline, CDR1 is ENHRY, CDR2 SYGVKD. V was shortened by 4 bases and J by 0 bases, with 11 bases between the two germline ends. CDR3 DNA: TGTGCCATCAGTGCCACAGGCTCTAGCACAGATACGCAGTATTTT. Its translation is CAISATGSSTDTQYF.

The chain links TRBV28 to TRBJ2-3; TRBD1 matches 7 bases. Trimming at V came to 5 bases and at J to 2 bases, leaving 4 bases not matched to a gene. CDR3 length equals 14 residues. From germline, CDR1 is MDHEN and CDR2 SYDVKM. CDR3 DNA sequence: TGTGCCAGCAGTACGACAGGGCTCACAGATACGCAGTATTTT. This codes for CASSTTGLTDTQYF.

The V call is TRBV4-1, the J call TRBJ2-2, with 10 bases aligning to TRBD1. This CDR3 spans 15 amino acids. Germline loops: CDR1 MGHRA, CDR2 YSYEKL. J lost 4 bases, V lost 4 bases, and 3 bases had no gene match. CDR3 DNA: TGCGCCAGCAGCCGGGGACAGGGGAGCACCGGGGAGCTGTTTTTT. As protein: CASSRGQGSTGELFF.

The V and J genes are TRBV5-1 and TRBJ2-7; maybe TRBD1 (5 bases). Germline assignment: CDR1 SGHRS and CDR2 YFSETQ. Trimming removed 1 base at V and 1 base at J, with 12 bases between. The CDR3 has 15 residues. In DNA form, the CDR3 reads TGCGCCAGCAGCTTGAACCAGGGAAAGTCCTACGAGCAGTACTTC. This encodes CASSLNQGKSYEQYF. The whole variable domain, remainder taken from reference TRBV5-1 and TRBJ2-7, is KAGVTQTPRYLIKTRGQQVTLSCSPISGHRSVSWYQQTPGQGLQFLFEYFSETQRNKGNFPGRFSGRQFSNSRSEMNVSTLELGDSALYLCASSLNQGKSYEQYFGPGTRLTVT.

The rearrangement uses TRBV27 and TRBJ2-3; 8 nucleotides agree with TRBD1. After removal of 4 bases from V and 8 bases from J, the junction contained 11 bases not matched to a gene. The CDR3 totals 15 residues. Germline-derived CDR1 and CDR2 are MNHEY and SMNVEV (reference sequence). The CDR3 sequence is CASSSTDRGDGTQYF. CDR3 DNA sequence: TGTGCCAGCAGTTCCACCGACAGGGGCGACGGTACGCAGTATTTT.

The chain has TRBV7-3 and TRBJ2-2; TRBD2 agrees at 11 bases. From germline, CDR1 is SGHTA and CDR2 FQGTGA. This CDR3 is 16 amino acids long. Losses at the gene ends were 5 bases for V and 5 bases for J; bases not matched to a gene: 7. This chain's CDR3 is CASSETSGVGTGELFF. Written as DNA, the CDR3 is TGTGCCAGCAGCGAGACTAGCGGGGTCGGAACCGGGGAGCTGTTTTTT.

The chain recombines TRBV4-1 with TRBJ1-4; D might be TRBD1 (5 bases). V gave up 2 bases and J gave up 8 bases, with 12 bases separating them. Germline values: CDR1 MGHRA, CDR2 YSYEKL. The CDR3 sequence is 14 residues long. CDR3 sequence reads: CASSQRPGYEKLFF. As DNA, the CDR3 is TGCGCCAGCAGCCAACGGCCAGGGTACGAAAAACTGTTTTTT.

The chain couples TRBV11-2 to TRBJ1-6; D gene uncertain. The CDR3 spans 15 residues. Per the germline V gene, CDR1 is SGHAT and CDR2 is FQNNGV. Trimming took 4 bases from V and 9 from J, leaving 16 bases between them. In nucleotides, the CDR3 is TGTGCCAGCAGCTCCCAACGTACTCGGGGTTCACCCCTCCACTTT. This encodes CASSSQRTRGSPLHF.

The chain joins TRBV2 to TRBJ2-1; TRBD2 aligns across 9 bases. The germline gives CDR1 SNHLY, CDR2 FYNNEI. The CDR3 runs to 13 residues. V shed 4 bases and J 7 bases; nucleotides not matched to a gene: 2. This chain's CDR3 is CASSGLAGNEQFF. For the CDR3, the DNA is TGTGCCAGCAGTGGCCTAGCGGGAAATGAGCAGTTCTTC.

This chain connects TRBV29-1 to TRBJ2-5; 10 positions match TRBD1. The J call is in doubt because the DNA end fits TRBJ2-7 better. The CDR3 contains 14 residues. Looked up from germline, CDR1 is SQVTM and CDR2 is ANQGSEA. In DNA, the CDR3 is TGCAGCGTTGACCGGACAGGGGGTGGCGACGAGCAGTACTTC. Translated: CSVDRTGGGDEQYF.

Remarks on this clone: An end of the junction differs from the germline gene, which may be a read error. The genes are TRBV27 and TRBJ1-5, with D tentatively TRBD1 (6 bases). The CDR3 contains 16 residues. Germline V gene lookup returns CDR1 MNHEY and CDR2 SMNVEV (reference sequence). CDR3 sequence (DNA): TGTGCCAGCAGTATATCAACAGGGACCTCGAATCAGCCCCAGCATTTT. It translates to CASSISTGTSNQPQHF.

This rearrangement joins TRBV6-1 to TRBJ1-2, with D possibly being TRBD1 (6 bases). CDR1 MNHNS and CDR2 SASEGT come from the germline V gene. V lost 2 bases and J lost 8, with 15 bases in between. The CDR3 has 14 amino acids. DNA of the CDR3: TGTGCCAGCAGTGAATTCAGGGGCCCCTGGGGCTACACCTTC. It codes for CASSEFRGPWGYTF.

This chain uses TRBV7-3 with TRBJ2-2; possible D gene TRBD2, 6 bases. Germline V gene sequence: CDR1 SGHTA, CDR2 FQGTGA. The CDR3 is 14 amino acids. The V end lost 5 bases, the J end lost 3 bases, and 10 bases lay between the germline ends. This CDR3 reads CASSAGPHTGELFF. In DNA form, the CDR3 reads TGTGCCAGCAGCGCGGGACCGCACACCGGGGAGCTGTTTTTT.